This TCR beta chain was identified during a study of neurological immune-mediated disorders. Study observations and caveats: Multiple sclerosis patients had less TCR clonal expansion than even healthy controls, unlike HTLV-1-associated myelopathy. Phylogenetically, 18 of 34 multiple sclerosis patients' repertoires fell into one related-CDR3 cluster, a possible signature.

Trimming took off 7 bases at V and 0 bases at J, with 13 bases between the two ends. Germline assignment: CDR1 ENHRY and CDR2 SYGVKD. This CDR3 comprises 15 residues. TCRdb analysed the 5' RACE reads with MiXCR anew, one entry per CDR3 protein. The data show about 66,000 distinct CDR3 sequences, around 3% seen once. This clonotype was counted many times. Its antigen is unidentified. The study built unsorted libraries from 2 million PBMCs kept at -80 C. The rearrangement joins TRBV10-3 to TRBJ1-3, with no clear D. This clonotype originated in a man in his forties with multiple sclerosis. What was sequenced was PBMCs. The DNA for the CDR3 is TGTGCCATCAATAGGGTGTTCGGCTCTGGAAACACCATATATTTT. It codes for CAINRVFGSGNTIYF.